The source of this TCR beta chain is a study of T cell responses to AZD1222 COVID-19 vaccine. Sequenced by immunoSEQ multiplex PCR; TCRdb stores in-frame clones only, minus some. The profile shows about 110,000 clones, over 90% of them singletons. The CDR3 is 14 residues long. The germline V gene has CDR1 MNHEY and CDR2 SMNVEV (reference sequence). The V segment lost 2 bases and the J segment 2 bases; nucleotides outside the gene matches: 2. This sequence was found in an adult who received the AZD1222 COVID-19 vaccine. The chain combines TRBV27 with TRBJ2-7; 8 bases align to TRBD2. Sequencing was performed on peripheral blood, taken 28 days after the second AZD1222 dose. The CDR3 region is CASSLKGLAYEQYF. In DNA form, the CDR3 reads TGTGCCAGCAGTTTAAAGGGACTAGCCTACGAGCAGTACTTC.